This paragraph reports one T cell receptor beta chain. This entry belongs to a study of blood T cell repertoires in COVID-19. Produced via immunoSEQ multiplex PCR; TCRdb's table is partial and in-frame only. The sample carries 110,000 to 150,000 clones, 79% recorded once. The CDR3 sequence is 16 residues long. Germline V CDR1 and CDR2: MNHEY, SMNVEV (reference sequence). V trimming: 3 bases; J trimming: 5 bases; junction bases outside the gene matches: 9. Input material: peripheral blood. The J gene is TRBJ1-4, the V gene TRBV27; TRBD1 agrees at 7 bases. The receptor was derived from a man aged 45 to 65 with active or convalescent COVID-19. CDR3 sequence (DNA): TGTGCCAGCAGTTTGGGACAGCCGTCAGCCAATGAAAAACTGTTTTTT. Translating gives CASSLGQPSANEKLFF.